Below are 10 T cell receptor beta chains sequenced from a single sample in a study of response to subunit inactivated influenza vaccine. MiXCR, applied by TCRdb to the RT-PCR reads, yields one record per CDR3 protein. Altogether under 950,000 distinct CDR3 sequences are present, about 20% being singletons, with the ten largest covering approximately 10%. The sequences come from PBMCs from blood, collected more than 4 days after vaccination. All receptors come from a man between 50 and 59 years old who received an inactivated influenza vaccine.

This clonotype has a handful of counts. The chain links TRBV7-9 to TRBJ2-7; TRBD2 matches at 11 bases. The CDR3 totals 14 residues. Trimming cost V 5 bases and J 2 bases; bases outside gene matches: 2. Germline V gene data show CDR1 as SEHNR and CDR2 as FQNEAQ (reference sequence). CDR3 bases: TGTGCCAGCAGCATACTAGCGGGAGCCTACGAGCAGTACTTC. Protein: CASSILAGAYEQYF.

This clonotype was seen a handful of times. The chain recombines TRBV5-6 with TRBJ2-7; TRBD2 matches 11 bases. The trim removed 4 bases at V and 4 bases at J, leaving 4 bases unmatched. There are 14 residues in the CDR3. The germline V gene has CDR1 SGHDT and CDR2 YYEEEE. The DNA for the CDR3 is TGTGCCAGCAGCGAGGGGACTAGCGGTTACGAGCAGTACTTC. Translating it yields CASSEGTSGYEQYF.

This clonotype was detected a few times. The chain is built from TRBV5-1 and TRBJ1-1, with 9 bases matching TRBD1. V lost 5 bases to trimming and J lost 10 bases; unmatched junction nucleotides: 9. This CDR3 region has 13 residues. Germline lookup yields CDR1 SGHRS and CDR2 YFSETQ. The CDR3 loop is CASRAGTGSGAFF. As DNA, the CDR3 is TGCGCCAGCAGGGCCGGGACAGGGTCCGGAGCTTTCTTT.

V gene TRBV6-1 combines with J gene TRBJ1-1, with D unresolved. The CDR3 is 15 amino acids. Germline-derived CDR1 and CDR2 are MNHNS and SASEGT. V was cut by 6 bases and J by 6 bases, with 20 bases left in between. This CDR3 reads CASRGRTAREAEAFF. CDR3 nucleotide sequence: TGTGCCAGCAGGGGGAGGACCGCGCGAGAGGCTGAAGCTTTCTTT.

Only a few counts were recorded for this clonotype. J is TRBJ1-1 and V is TRBV5-1, with TRBD1 matching over 9 bases. Germline lookup yields CDR1 SGHRS and CDR2 YFSETQ. The CDR3 spans 17 residues. J was trimmed by 4 bases and V by 0 bases; bases with no gene match: 10. The CDR3 DNA reads as TGCGCCAGCAGCTTGGATGGGACAGGGTTTCGACCCACTGAAGCTTTCTTT. Translated, it gives CASSLDGTGFRPTEAFF.

The chain combines TRBV13 with TRBJ2-3; TRBD2 aligns across 10 bases. The ends lost 1 base at V and 8 bases at J; junction bases unmatched: 3. Germline loops: CDR1 PRHDT, CDR2 FYEKMQ (reference sequence). This CDR3 comprises 14 residues. Written as DNA, the CDR3 is TGTGCCAGCAGCTTAGCGCTAGCGGGAGCTACGCAGTATTTT. Translation gives CASSLALAGATQYF.

The chain uses TRBV6-1 and TRBJ2-7, with TRBD2 matching 8 bases. Germline CDR1 is MNHNS and CDR2 is SASEGT. This CDR3 has 13 amino acids. The ends lost 6 bases at V and 2 bases at J; junction bases unmatched: 3. CDR3 protein: CASRTGGPYEQYF. DNA for the CDR3: TGTGCCAGCAGGACGGGAGGGCCCTACGAGCAGTACTTC.

V gene TRBV6-5 combines with J gene TRBJ2-7; D gene uncertain. The CDR3 loop spans 15 amino acids. The germline V gene encodes CDR1 MNHEY and CDR2 SVGAGI. The germline V and J ends were trimmed by 3 bases and 5 bases, with 17 bases remaining between them. Here the CDR3 reads CASSYRAPSPHEQYF. For the CDR3, the DNA is TGTGCCAGCAGTTATCGGGCTCCCAGTCCACACGAGCAGTACTTC.

DNA of the CDR3: TGTGCCAGCAGCTACCGCGGGACAGGAGGCACCGGGGAGCTGTTTTTT. This codes for CASSYRGTGGTGELFF. The chain employs TRBV7-2 and TRBJ2-2; 8 bases fit TRBD1. The length of the CDR3 is 16 residues. The J segment lost 4 bases and the V segment lost 4 bases, leaving 8 bases of the junction unmatched. Per germline, CDR1 SGHTA and CDR2 FQGNSA.

This clonotype was seen more than once but under ten times. CDR3 DNA: TGTGCCAGCAGCTCCACACGGGCTAGCGGGTCTAATGAGCAGTTCTTC. Translating gives CASSSTRASGSNEQFF. The chain couples TRBV7-9 to TRBJ2-1; 8 bases line up with TRBD2. CDR3 length: 16 residues. Per the germline V gene, CDR1 is SEHNR and CDR2 is FQNEAQ (reference sequence). V dropped 4 bases and J dropped 7; count of bases not matched to a gene: 12.